This T cell receptor beta chain was identified in a study of OX40 agonist ivuxolimab in advanced cancers. Looking at the study overall: From 23 to 79 years was the age range, with a mean of about 56 years, and 65% to 90% were male.

Libraries were prepared by immunoSEQ multiplex PCR; TCRdb keeps only in-frame clonotypes and omits some of them. The sample lists roughly 77,000 clones, around 85% occurring once. Trimming removed 2 bases at V and 9 bases at J, with 14 bases between. This CDR3 comprises 15 residues. Germline CDR1 SGHTA, CDR2 FQGTGA. The receptor was derived from an adult with an advanced solid tumor such as melanoma, head and neck, liver or kidney cancer. Here the sequenced sample was CD4+ or CD8+ T cells sorted from blood, taken in a trial of the OX40 agonist ivuxolimab. V and J are TRBV7-3 and TRBJ1-6; D perhaps matches TRBD1 (5 bases). The DNA for the CDR3 is TGTGCCAGCAGCTTATCGGGGGTATCGTCTTCACCCCTCCACTTT. Its protein product is CASSLSGVSSSPLHF.